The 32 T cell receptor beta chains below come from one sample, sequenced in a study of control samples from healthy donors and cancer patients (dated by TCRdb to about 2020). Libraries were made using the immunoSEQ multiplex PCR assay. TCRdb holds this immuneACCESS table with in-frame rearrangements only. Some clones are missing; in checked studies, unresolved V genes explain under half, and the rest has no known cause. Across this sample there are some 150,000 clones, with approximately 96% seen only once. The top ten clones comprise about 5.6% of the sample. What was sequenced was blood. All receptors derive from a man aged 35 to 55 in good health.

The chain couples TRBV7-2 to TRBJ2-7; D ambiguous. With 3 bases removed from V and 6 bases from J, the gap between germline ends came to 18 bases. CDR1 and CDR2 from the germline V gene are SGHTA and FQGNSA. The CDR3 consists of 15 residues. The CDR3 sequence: CASSLDRRPNGEQYF. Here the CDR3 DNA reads TGTGCCAGCAGCTTGGATCGTCGACCTAACGGCGAGCAGTACTTC.

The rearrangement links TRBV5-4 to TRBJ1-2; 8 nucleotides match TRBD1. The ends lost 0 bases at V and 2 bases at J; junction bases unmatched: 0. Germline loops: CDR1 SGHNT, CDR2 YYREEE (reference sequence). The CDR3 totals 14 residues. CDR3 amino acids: CASSLDRGNYGYTF. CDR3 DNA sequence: TGTGCCAGCAGCTTGGACAGGGGGAACTATGGCTACACCTTC.

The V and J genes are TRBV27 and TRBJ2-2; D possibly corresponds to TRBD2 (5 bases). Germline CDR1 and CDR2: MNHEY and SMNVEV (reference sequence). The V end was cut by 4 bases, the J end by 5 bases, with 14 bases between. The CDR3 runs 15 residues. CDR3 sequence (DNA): TGTGCCAGCAGTTACGACATGAGGAGGACCGGGGAGCTGTTTTTT. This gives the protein CASSYDMRRTGELFF.

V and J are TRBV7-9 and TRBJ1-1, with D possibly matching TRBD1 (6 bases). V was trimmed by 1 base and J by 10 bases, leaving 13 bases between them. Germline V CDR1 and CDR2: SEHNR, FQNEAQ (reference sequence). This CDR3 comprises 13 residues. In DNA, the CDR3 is TGTGCCAGCAGCTTAGGAGGCAGGGGAAGAGCTTTCTTT. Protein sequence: CASSLGGRGRAFF.

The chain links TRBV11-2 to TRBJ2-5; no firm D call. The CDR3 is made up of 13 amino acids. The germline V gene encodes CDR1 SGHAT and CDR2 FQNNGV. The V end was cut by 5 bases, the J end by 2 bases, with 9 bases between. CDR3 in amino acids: CASSLPSQETQYF. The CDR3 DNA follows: TGTGCCAGCAGCCTACCCTCTCAAGAGACCCAGTACTTC.

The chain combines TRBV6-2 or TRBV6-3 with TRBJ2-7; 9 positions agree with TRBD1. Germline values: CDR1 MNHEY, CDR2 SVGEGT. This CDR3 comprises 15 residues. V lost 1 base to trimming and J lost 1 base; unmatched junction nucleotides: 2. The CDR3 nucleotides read TGTGCCAGCAGTTACTTGGGACAGGGTTCCTACGAGCAGTACTTC. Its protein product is CASSYLGQGSYEQYF.

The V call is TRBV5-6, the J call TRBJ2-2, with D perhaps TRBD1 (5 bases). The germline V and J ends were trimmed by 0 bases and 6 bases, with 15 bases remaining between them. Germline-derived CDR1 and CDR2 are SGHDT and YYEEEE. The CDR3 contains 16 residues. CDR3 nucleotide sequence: TGTGCCAGCAGCTTGGATGGACAAGAGGACGCCGGGGAGCTGTTTTTT. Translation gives CASSLDGQEDAGELFF.

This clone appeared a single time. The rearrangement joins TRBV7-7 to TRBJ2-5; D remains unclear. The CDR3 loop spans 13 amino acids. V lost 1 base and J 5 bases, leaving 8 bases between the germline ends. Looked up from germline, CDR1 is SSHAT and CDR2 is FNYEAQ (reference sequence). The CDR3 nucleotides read TGTGCCAGCAGCTTAGGTGACATTGAGACCCAGTACTTC. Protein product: CASSLGDIETQYF.

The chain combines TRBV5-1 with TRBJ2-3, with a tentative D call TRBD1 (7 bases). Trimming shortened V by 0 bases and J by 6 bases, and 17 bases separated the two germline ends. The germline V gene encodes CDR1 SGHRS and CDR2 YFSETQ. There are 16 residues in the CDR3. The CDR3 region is CASSLGGMGQMDTQYF. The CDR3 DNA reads TGCGCCAGCAGCTTGGGCGGGATGGGACAGATGGATACGCAGTATTTT.

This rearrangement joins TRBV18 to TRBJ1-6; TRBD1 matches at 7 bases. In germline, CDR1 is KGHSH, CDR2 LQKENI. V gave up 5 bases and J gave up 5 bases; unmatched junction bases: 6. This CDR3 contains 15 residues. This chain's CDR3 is CASSTTGQNNSPLHF. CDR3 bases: TGTGCCAGCTCAACCACGGGACAGAATAATTCACCCCTCCACTTT.

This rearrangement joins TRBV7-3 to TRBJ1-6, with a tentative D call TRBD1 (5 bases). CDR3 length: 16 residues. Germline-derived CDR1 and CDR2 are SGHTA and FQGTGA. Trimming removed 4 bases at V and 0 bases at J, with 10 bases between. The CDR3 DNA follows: TGTGCCAGCAGCTCAACGGGGGGCTCCTATAATTCACCCCTCCACTTT. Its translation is CASSSTGGSYNSPLHF. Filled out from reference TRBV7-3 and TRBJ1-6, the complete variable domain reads GAGVSQTPSNKVTEKGKYVELRCDPISGHTALYWYRQSLGQGPEFLIYFQGTGAADDSGLPNDRFFAVRPEGSVSTLKIQRTERGDSAVYLCASSSTGGSYNSPLHFGNGTRLTVT.

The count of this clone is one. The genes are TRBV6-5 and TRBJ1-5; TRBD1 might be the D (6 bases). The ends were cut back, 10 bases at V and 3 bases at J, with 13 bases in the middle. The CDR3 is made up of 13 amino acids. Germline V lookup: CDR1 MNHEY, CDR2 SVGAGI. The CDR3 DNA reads TGTGCCACCCAGGACAGACTCAATCAGCCCCAGCATTTT. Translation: CATQDRLNQPQHF.

The CDR3 loop is CASRYRGGDSDTQYF. The CDR3 bases are TGTGCCAGTAGGTACCGCGGAGGGGACTCAGATACGCAGTATTTT. This chain links TRBV19 with TRBJ2-3; TRBD2 is a possible D gene (6 bases). Germline V gene lookup returns CDR1 LNHDA and CDR2 SQIVND (reference sequence). The CDR3 runs to 15 residues. V lost 6 bases to trimming and J lost 4 bases, with 17 bases between them.

DNA for the CDR3: TGTGCCAGCAGCTTCCCAGAGGACGGTGCGAACACTGAAGCTTTCTTT. It yields the protein CASSFPEDGANTEAFF. V usage is TRBV11-2 and J usage is TRBJ1-1; D gene unclear. V lost 3 bases and J lost 1, with 15 bases in between. Germline CDR1 and CDR2: SGHAT and FQNNGV. The CDR3 totals 16 residues.

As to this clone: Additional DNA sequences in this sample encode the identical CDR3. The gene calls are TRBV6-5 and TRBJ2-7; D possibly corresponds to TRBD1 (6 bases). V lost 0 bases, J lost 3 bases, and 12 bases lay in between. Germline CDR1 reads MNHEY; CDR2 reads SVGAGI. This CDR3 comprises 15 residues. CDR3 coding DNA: TGTGCCAGCAGTTACTCTGGCAGGGGCGGCTACGAGCAGTACTTC. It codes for CASSYSGRGGYEQYF.

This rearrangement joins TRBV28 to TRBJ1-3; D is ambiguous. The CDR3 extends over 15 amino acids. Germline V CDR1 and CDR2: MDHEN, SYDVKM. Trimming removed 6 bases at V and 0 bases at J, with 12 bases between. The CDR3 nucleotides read TGTGCCAGCAGGGAGCAGCATAACTCTGGAAACACCATATATTTT. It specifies CASREQHNSGNTIYF.

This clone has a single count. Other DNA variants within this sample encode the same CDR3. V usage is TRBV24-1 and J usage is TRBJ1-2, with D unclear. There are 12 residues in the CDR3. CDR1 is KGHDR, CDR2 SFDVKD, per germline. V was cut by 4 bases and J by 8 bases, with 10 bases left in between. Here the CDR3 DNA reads TGTGCCACCAGTGACCGGGGATACGGCTACACCTTC. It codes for CATSDRGYGYTF.

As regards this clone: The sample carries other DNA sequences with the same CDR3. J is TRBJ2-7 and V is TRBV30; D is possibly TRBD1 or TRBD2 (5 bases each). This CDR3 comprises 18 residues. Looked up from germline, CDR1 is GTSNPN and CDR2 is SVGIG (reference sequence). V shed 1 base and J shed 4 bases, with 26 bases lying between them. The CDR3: CAWSGTTGTTKAIYEQYF. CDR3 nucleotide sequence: TGTGCCTGGAGTGGTACAACCGGGACCACAAAGGCAATATACGAGCAGTACTTC.

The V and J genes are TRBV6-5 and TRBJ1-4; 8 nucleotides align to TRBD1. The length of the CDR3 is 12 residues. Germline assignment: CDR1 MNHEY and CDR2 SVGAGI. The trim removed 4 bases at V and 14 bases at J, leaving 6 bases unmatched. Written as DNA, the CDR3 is TGTGCCAGCAGTTTGACAGGGGCGAAGCTGTTTTTT. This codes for CASSLTGAKLFF.

This chain's CDR3 is CASTHRGPGTEAFF. CDR3 in DNA: TGCGCCAGCACCCACAGGGGGCCGGGGACTGAAGCTTTCTTT. The chain carries TRBV5-1 and TRBJ1-1, with 9 bases lining up with TRBD1. J gave up 5 bases and V 6 bases, and 8 bases lay outside the gene matches. The CDR3 extends over 14 amino acids. Germline V gene lookup returns CDR1 SGHRS and CDR2 YFSETQ.

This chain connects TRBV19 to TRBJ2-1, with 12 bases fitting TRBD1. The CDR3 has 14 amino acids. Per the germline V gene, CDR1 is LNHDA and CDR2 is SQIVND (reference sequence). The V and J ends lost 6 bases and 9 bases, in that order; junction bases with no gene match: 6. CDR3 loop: CASRWGQGAGEQFF. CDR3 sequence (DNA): TGTGCCAGTAGATGGGGACAGGGGGCTGGTGAGCAGTTCTTC.

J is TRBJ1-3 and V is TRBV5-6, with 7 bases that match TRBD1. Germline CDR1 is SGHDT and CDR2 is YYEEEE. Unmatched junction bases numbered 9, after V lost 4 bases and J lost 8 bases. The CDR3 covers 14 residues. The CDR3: CASSAGQNHYTIYF. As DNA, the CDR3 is TGTGCCAGCAGCGCGGGACAGAATCACTACACCATATATTTT.

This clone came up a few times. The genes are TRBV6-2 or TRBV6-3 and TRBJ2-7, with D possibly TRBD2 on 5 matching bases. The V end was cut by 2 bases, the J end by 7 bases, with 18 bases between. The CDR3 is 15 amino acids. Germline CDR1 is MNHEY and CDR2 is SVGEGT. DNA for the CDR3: TGTGCCAGCAGTTACACCGGGTCCTCCTCGGGGGAGCAGTACTTC. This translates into CASSYTGSSSGEQYF.

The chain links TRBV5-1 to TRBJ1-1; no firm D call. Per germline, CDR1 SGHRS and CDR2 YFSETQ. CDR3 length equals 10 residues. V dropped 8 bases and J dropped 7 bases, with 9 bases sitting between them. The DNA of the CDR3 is TGCGCCAGGGTGACCCGTGAAGCTTTCTTT. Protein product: CARVTREAFF.

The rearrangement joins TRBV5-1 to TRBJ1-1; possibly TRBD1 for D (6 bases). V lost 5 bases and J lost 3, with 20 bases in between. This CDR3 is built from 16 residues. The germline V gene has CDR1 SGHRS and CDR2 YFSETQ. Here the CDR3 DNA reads TGCGCCAGCAGTCCCGGTCTTGGGGGGCCGCACACTGAAGCTTTCTTT. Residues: CASSPGLGGPHTEAFF.

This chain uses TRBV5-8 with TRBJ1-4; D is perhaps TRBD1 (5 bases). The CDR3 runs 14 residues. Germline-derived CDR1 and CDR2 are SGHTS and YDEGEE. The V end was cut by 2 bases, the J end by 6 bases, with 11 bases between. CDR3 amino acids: CASSFGTVYEKLFF. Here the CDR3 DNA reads TGTGCCAGCAGCTTCGGGACGGTCTATGAAAAACTGTTTTTT.

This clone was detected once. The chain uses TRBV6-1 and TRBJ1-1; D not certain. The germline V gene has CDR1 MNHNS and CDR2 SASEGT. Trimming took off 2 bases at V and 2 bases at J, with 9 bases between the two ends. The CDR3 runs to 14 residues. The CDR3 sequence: CASSERRSNTEAFF. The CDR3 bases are TGTGCCAGCAGTGAAAGACGGTCAAACACTGAAGCTTTCTTT.

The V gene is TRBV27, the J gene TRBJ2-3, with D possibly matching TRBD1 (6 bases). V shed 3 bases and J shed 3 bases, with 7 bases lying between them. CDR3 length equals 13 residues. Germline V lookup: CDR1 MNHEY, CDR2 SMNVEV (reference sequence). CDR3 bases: TGTGCCAGCAGTTTGGGGACAACAGATACGCAGTATTTT. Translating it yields CASSLGTTDTQYF.

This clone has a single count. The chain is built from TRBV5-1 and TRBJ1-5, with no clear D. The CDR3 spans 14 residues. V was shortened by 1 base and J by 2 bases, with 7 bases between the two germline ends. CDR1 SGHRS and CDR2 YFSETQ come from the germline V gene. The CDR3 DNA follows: TGCGCCAGCAGCTTGTCAGTGGGCAATCAGCCCCAGCATTTT. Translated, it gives CASSLSVGNQPQHF.

CDR3 in amino acids: CATSDAGQGIDEQYF. CDR3 nucleotides: TGTGCCACCAGTGATGCGGGACAGGGGATCGACGAGCAGTACTTC. The chain combines TRBV24-1 with TRBJ2-7, with TRBD1 identical over 10 bases. Germline V gives CDR1 KGHDR, CDR2 SFDVKD. The CDR3 is 15 residues long. Trimming removed 3 bases from V and 5 bases from J; junction bases left unmatched: 6.

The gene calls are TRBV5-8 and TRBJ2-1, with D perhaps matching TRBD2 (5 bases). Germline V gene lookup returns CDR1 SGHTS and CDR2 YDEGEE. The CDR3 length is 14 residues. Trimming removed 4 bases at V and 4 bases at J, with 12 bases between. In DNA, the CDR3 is TGTGCCAGCAGCCCGTGGACTTCTTACAATGAGCAGTTCTTC. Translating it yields CASSPWTSYNEQFF.

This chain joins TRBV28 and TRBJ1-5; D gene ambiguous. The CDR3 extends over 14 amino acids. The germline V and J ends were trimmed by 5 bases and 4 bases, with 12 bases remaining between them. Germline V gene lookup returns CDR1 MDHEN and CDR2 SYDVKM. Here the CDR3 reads CASSPTNGNQPQHF. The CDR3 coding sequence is TGTGCCAGCAGTCCAACGAACGGGAATCAGCCCCAGCATTTT.